This T cell receptor beta chain was sequenced during a study of human T cells and chemical hapten exposure. About the research overall: The scalp of each patient received a weekly diphenylcyclopropenone dose for the full approximately 26-week study.

Germline assignment: CDR1 MNHNY and CDR2 SVGAGI (reference sequence). The junction had 7 bases not matched to a gene; V was cut back by 6 bases and J by 4 bases. CDR3 length: 15 residues. This sample's time point: pre-sensitization, week 0. Indicated treatment: therapeutic diphenylcyclopropenone sensitization with weekly scalp DPC. Blood collection happened ahead of applying each patch test. Findings and limits, study-wide: Unchanged with DPC sensitization were TCRs above 1 in 1000 frequency.

For this clonotype: No antigen is known for it.

From the RACE reads, TCRdb called clonotypes with MiXCR, one entry per CDR3 protein. The table shows 250,000 or so distinct CDR3 sequences, with 8.6% occurring only once. The chain recombines TRBV6-6 with TRBJ2-5; 11 bases are shared with TRBD2. The material sequenced was whole blood, taken in connection with sensitization to the hapten diphenylcyclopropenone (DPC). This receptor was identified in a woman in her thirties or forties with alopecia areata. Some clones in this sample may be carry-over from other donors' samples. CDR3 residues: CASSHPGLAGETQYF. In DNA form, the CDR3 reads TGTGCCAGCAGCCACCCCGGACTAGCGGGAGAGACCCAGTACTTC.